These 9 T cell receptor beta chains share one sample of origin, sequenced in a study of blood T cells in healthy people across ages. A second PCR, run for about 7 to 11 cycles, used a sample-barcoded 5' primer plus a J-beta primer mix. TCRdb itself ran the 5' RACE reads through MiXCR, one entry per CDR3 protein. The table lists about a million distinct CDR3 sequences, 30% to 40% of them singletons. What was sequenced was blood. These receptor sequences come from a man aged 18 to 29 in good health.

J is TRBJ2-3 and V is TRBV6-2 or TRBV6-3, with 8 bases that match TRBD1. CDR3 size: 14 residues. V shed 5 bases, J shed 4 bases, and the junction held 5 bases outside the gene matches. Germline V lookup: CDR1 MNHEY, CDR2 SVGEGT. The CDR3 region is CASSGQGYADTQYF. CDR3 DNA: TGTGCCAGCAGTGGACAGGGTTATGCAGATACGCAGTATTTT.

This sequence joins TRBV6-2 or TRBV6-3 and TRBJ2-3, with 9 bases matching TRBD1. The V gene's germline CDR1 is MNHEY and CDR2 SVGEGT. After removal of 6 bases from V and 2 bases from J, the junction contained 9 bases not matched to a gene. CDR3 length: 16 residues. This CDR3 is CASSPDRGIPTDTQYF. As DNA, the CDR3 is TGTGCCAGCAGCCCGGACAGGGGAATTCCCACAGATACGCAGTATTTT.

The sample holds a few counts of this clonotype. The chain joins TRBV7-3 to TRBJ2-3; no clear D gene. The CDR3 has 16 amino acids. V lost 0 bases and J 0 bases, leaving 10 bases between the germline ends. Germline assignment: CDR1 SGHTA and CDR2 FQGTGA. The CDR3, as DNA: TGTGCCAGCAGCTTAACGGCCCCCTCTAGCACAGATACGCAGTATTTT. Its translation: CASSLTAPSSTDTQYF.

This clonotype was seen ten or more times. V gene TRBV4-1 combines with J gene TRBJ1-6, with D uncertain. This CDR3 comprises 17 residues. CDR1 is MGHRA and CDR2 is YSYEKL in the germline V gene. The V end was cut by 6 bases, the J end by 6 bases, with 21 bases between. The CDR3 loop is CASSPGPDFLPNSPLHF. CDR3 coding DNA: TGCGCCAGCAGTCCCGGGCCCGACTTTCTCCCTAATTCACCCCTCCACTTT.

This chain connects TRBV7-9 to TRBJ2-2, with 8 bases aligning to TRBD1. This CDR3 comprises 16 residues. Germline V gene data show CDR1 as SEHNR and CDR2 as FQNEAQ (reference sequence). The trim removed 2 bases at V and 0 bases at J, leaving 2 bases unmatched. CDR3 in amino acids: CASSLLDRANTGELFF. DNA for the CDR3: TGTGCCAGCAGCTTACTGGACAGGGCGAACACCGGGGAGCTGTTTTTT.

This clonotype was observed a few times. The chain recombines TRBV7-8 with TRBJ1-2, with TRBD1 matching over 7 bases. V was clipped by 4 bases and J by 4 bases; unmatched bases: 6. Germline V gene data show CDR1 as SGHVS and CDR2 as FQNEAQ. The length of the CDR3 is 14 residues. CDR3 bases: TGTGCCAGCAGCTCCGGGACAGAGATCTATGGCTACACCTTC. Encoded protein: CASSSGTEIYGYTF. Full variable domain (outside the CDR3, taken from reference TRBV7-8 and TRBJ1-2): GAGVSQSPRYKVAKRGQDVALRCDPISGHVSLFWYQQALGQGPEFLTYFQNEAQLDKSGLPSDRFFAERPEGSVSTLKIQRTQQEDSAVYLCASSSGTEIYGYTFGSGTRLTVV.

The J gene is TRBJ1-5, the V gene TRBV7-8; the D is unclear. This CDR3 spans 13 amino acids. CDR1 is SGHVS and CDR2 is FQNEAQ in the germline V gene. Trimming cost V 3 bases and J 5 bases, with 8 bases left between them. This CDR3 is CASSFVGDQPQHF. CDR3 nucleotide sequence: TGTGCCAGCAGCTTCGTTGGAGATCAGCCCCAGCATTTT.

J is TRBJ1-2 and V is TRBV20-1; D possibly corresponds to TRBD1 (5 bases). Trimming pared 8 bases from V and 6 bases from J, leaving 16 bases between. This CDR3 is built from 12 residues. The V gene's germline CDR1 is DFQATT and CDR2 SNEGSKA (reference sequence). CDR3 sequence reads: CSTTGGGHGYTF. The CDR3 DNA reads TGCAGTACAACGGGGGGAGGGCATGGCTACACCTTC.

This clonotype showed up just a few times. This rearrangement joins TRBV28 to TRBJ2-6; 11 bases fit TRBD1. This CDR3 has 19 amino acids. The ends lost 4 bases at V and 3 bases at J; junction bases unmatched: 11. Germline loops: CDR1 MDHEN, CDR2 SYDVKM. The CDR3 DNA sequence: TGTGCCAGCAGTTCTGCCGGTGGACAGGGGGCGGATGGGGCCAACGTCCTGACTTTC. Encoded protein: CASSSAGGQGADGANVLTF.